These 24 T cell receptor beta chains came from one sample sequenced in a study of blood T cell repertoires in COVID-19. The assay was immunoSEQ multiplex PCR, and TCRdb's table has in-frame clones only and misses some. Of fewer than 150,000 clones in the sample, about 85% are singletons; the top ten hold 3% to 3.5%. Sequenced: peripheral blood. These receptors all stem from a man aged 40-50 years with acute or convalescent COVID-19.

V is TRBV3-1 (or the pseudogene TRBV3-2) and J is TRBJ1-2, with D tentatively TRBD1 (5 bases). The CDR3 length is 14 residues. CDR1 and CDR2 (germline): LGHDT, YNNKEL (reference sequence). Trimming pared 3 bases from V and 6 bases from J, leaving 14 bases between. This CDR3 reads CASSHQGGLDGYTF. CDR3 bases: TGTGCCAGCAGCCATCAGGGTGGCTTGGATGGCTACACCTTC.

The chain carries TRBV7-9 and TRBJ1-6; 7 bases are shared with TRBD1. The germline CDR1 and CDR2 sequences are SEHNR and FQNEAQ (reference sequence). V lost 4 bases to trimming and J lost 6 bases; unmatched junction nucleotides: 12. CDR3 size: 17 residues. DNA of the CDR3: TGTGCCAGCAGCTGGGGCTCGCCGGGACAGCCTAATTCACCCCTCCACTTT. Its protein product is CASSWGSPGQPNSPLHF.

The J gene is TRBJ2-7, the V gene TRBV25-1, with TRBD1 identical over 8 bases. Germline values: CDR1 MGHDK, CDR2 SYGVNS. J gave up 0 bases and V 3 bases, and 7 bases lay outside the gene matches. CDR3 length: 16 amino acids. CDR3 sequence: CASSESTGGDSYEQYF. In DNA form, the CDR3 reads TGTGCCAGCAGTGAGTCTACAGGGGGTGACTCCTACGAGCAGTACTTC.

V gene TRBV27 combines with J gene TRBJ1-5, with 7 positions matching TRBD1. This CDR3 contains 14 residues. The junction had 9 bases not matched to a gene; V was cut back by 3 bases and J by 10 bases. CDR1 and CDR2 (germline): MNHEY, SMNVEV (reference sequence). CDR3 in DNA: TGTGCCAGCAGTTTCCGGGACAGCGGGGGACCCCAGCATTTT. Its protein is CASSFRDSGGPQHF.

V is TRBV14 and J is TRBJ1-2; D remains ambiguous. The germline V gene has CDR1 SGHDN and CDR2 FVKESK. The CDR3 covers 15 residues. Trimming removed 2 bases at V and 2 bases at J, with 12 bases between. CDR3: CASSQFRAVNYGYTF. The CDR3 DNA is TGTGCCAGCAGCCAATTTAGAGCGGTGAACTATGGCTACACCTTC.

The chain links TRBV5-1 to TRBJ2-2, with D maybe TRBD1 (6 bases). Trimming removed 5 bases at V and 4 bases at J, with 12 bases between. The CDR3 loop spans 14 amino acids. Germline loops: CDR1 SGHRS, CDR2 YFSETQ. The CDR3 DNA follows: TGCGCCAGCAGTCCGGACAGCGGCACCGGGGAGCTGTTTTTT. Protein: CASSPDSGTGELFF.

This chain connects TRBV3-1 (or the pseudogene TRBV3-2) to TRBJ1-1, with no clear D. This CDR3 has 14 residues. V was clipped by 0 bases and J by 5 bases, with 10 bases between them. CDR1 is LGHDT, CDR2 YNNKEL, per germline (reference sequence). CDR3 in DNA: TGTGCCAGCAGCCAAGACGAGGGCTGGACTGAAGCTTTCTTT. Its protein product is CASSQDEGWTEAFF.

CDR3 amino acids: CATSDSGPGGTNEQFF. The DNA for the CDR3 is TGTGCCACCAGTGACTCCGGGCCCGGGGGTACCAATGAGCAGTTCTTC. The genes are TRBV24-1 and TRBJ2-1, with D perhaps TRBD2 (6 bases). The V and J ends lost 4 bases and 6 bases respectively, with 18 bases between them. Germline CDR1 and CDR2: KGHDR and SFDVKD. This CDR3 has 16 amino acids.

The chain has TRBV24-1 and TRBJ1-2; tentative D call: TRBD1 (6 bases). CDR1 is KGHDR and CDR2 is SFDVKD in the germline V gene. The CDR3 runs 14 residues. Trimming took 5 bases from V and 2 from J, leaving 11 bases between them. The CDR3 loop is CATSAIGQNYGYTF. The CDR3 DNA follows: TGTGCCACCAGTGCTATCGGACAGAACTATGGCTACACCTTC.

V gene TRBV7-9 combines with J gene TRBJ2-1, with a weak D call TRBD2 (5 bases). The germline CDR1 and CDR2 sequences are SEHNR and FQNEAQ (reference sequence). The CDR3 has 14 amino acids. Trimming removed 0 bases at V and 8 bases at J, with 11 bases between. This chain's CDR3 is CASSLAALRDEQFF. DNA for the CDR3: TGTGCCAGCAGCTTAGCGGCTTTGAGGGATGAGCAGTTCTTC.

DNA for the CDR3: TGCAGCGTTGAAGTGAACAGGGCCGGAAACACCATATATTTT. This encodes CSVEVNRAGNTIYF. The V gene is TRBV29-1, the J gene TRBJ1-3; D is possibly TRBD1 (6 bases). Trimming shortened V by 1 base and J by 4 bases, and 11 bases separated the two germline ends. Germline CDR1 SQVTM, CDR2 ANQGSEA. This CDR3 comprises 14 residues.

This chain links TRBV5-1 with TRBJ2-1; no clear D. The CDR3 runs 14 residues. V was cut by 4 bases and J by 4 bases, with 12 bases left in between. Per germline, CDR1 SGHRS and CDR2 YFSETQ. CDR3 amino acids: CASSLALRYNEQFF. As DNA, the CDR3 is TGCGCCAGCAGCCTGGCCCTCAGATACAATGAGCAGTTCTTC.

The chain joins TRBV21-1 to TRBJ2-1; TRBD2 was called by the table and not checked on the DNA. TRBV21-1 is designated a pseudogene. The CDR3 is made up of 19 amino acids. The CDR3 region is CASSKASSGGRSSYNEQFF. Written as DNA, the CDR3 is TGTGCCAGCAGCAAAGCGTCTAGCGGGGGGCGAAGCTCCTACAATGAGCAGTTCTTC.

V usage is TRBV21-1 and J usage is TRBJ2-3; no DNA check was done on the table's D call, TRBD2. TRBV21-1 represents a pseudogene. The CDR3 totals 19 residues. The CDR3 protein is CASSKGTSGGTHPTDTQYF. Written as DNA, the CDR3 is TGTGCCAGCAGCAAAGGGACTAGCGGGGGGACACACCCCACAGATACGCAGTATTTT.

This clone has only one observation. The chain combines TRBV18 with TRBJ2-3; 12 nucleotides agree with TRBD2. Trimming took 3 bases from V and 2 from J; bases not matched to a gene: 9. The V gene's germline CDR1 is KGHSH and CDR2 LQKENI. This CDR3 contains 18 residues. For the CDR3, the DNA is TGTGCCAGCTCACCCTACGCGACTAGCGGGGGATACACAGATACGCAGTATTTT. Protein sequence: CASSPYATSGGYTDTQYF.

The chain employs TRBV11-2 and TRBJ2-3; unclear D gene. The CDR3 is made up of 16 amino acids. V was pared by 4 bases and J by 4 bases, with 18 bases between. Germline CDR1 SGHAT, CDR2 FQNNGV. This chain's CDR3 is CASSSLVLSTADTQYF. CDR3 DNA sequence: TGTGCCAGCAGCTCCCTGGTTCTGAGTACGGCAGATACGCAGTATTTT.

The J gene is TRBJ1-5, the V gene TRBV7-2; TRBD1 matches 7 bases. J gave up 1 base and V 1 base, and 1 base lay outside the gene matches. CDR3 length equals 15 residues. Germline V gene sequence: CDR1 SGHTA, CDR2 FQGNSA. The CDR3 region is CASSLVQGSNQPQHF. CDR3 sequence (DNA): TGTGCCAGCAGCTTAGTACAGGGGAGCAATCAGCCCCAGCATTTT.

The rearrangement uses TRBV4-1 and TRBJ2-7; 7 bases are a match to TRBD2. Germline V lookup: CDR1 MGHRA, CDR2 YSYEKL. Losses at the gene ends were 1 base for V and 9 bases for J; bases not matched to a gene: 12. The CDR3 is 15 amino acids. Written as DNA, the CDR3 is TGCGCCAGCAGCCAAGTGGGGGACTACCTACGAGGGCAGTACTTC. Residues: CASSQVGDYLRGQYF.

This rearrangement joins TRBV7-8 to TRBJ1-1; 7 positions match TRBD1. V shed 5 bases, J shed 1 base, and the junction held 10 bases outside the gene matches. The CDR3 is 16 amino acids. CDR1 SGHVS and CDR2 FQNEAQ come from the germline V gene. The DNA of the CDR3 is TGTGCCAGCAGCGCCCCAGGGGGGACCGCGAACACTGAAGCTTTCTTT. Amino acid sequence: CASSAPGGTANTEAFF.

The chain links TRBV10-2 to TRBJ2-5; TRBD2 might be the D (6 bases). The germline gives CDR1 WSHSY, CDR2 SAAADI. The CDR3 covers 13 residues. With 2 bases removed from V and 7 bases from J, the gap between germline ends came to 11 bases. The CDR3 DNA sequence: TGCGCCAGCAGTGAGCCTTCAGCGGGGACCCAGTACTTC. This gives the protein CASSEPSAGTQYF.

V usage is TRBV7-9 and J usage is TRBJ2-2; TRBD1 matches at 10 bases. There are 15 residues in the CDR3. Unmatched junction bases numbered 5, after V lost 5 bases and J lost 5 bases. Looked up from germline, CDR1 is SEHNR and CDR2 is FQNEAQ (reference sequence). In DNA, the CDR3 is TGTGCCAGCAGCGAGGGACAGGGGTTAACCGGGGAGCTGTTTTTT. Its protein product is CASSEGQGLTGELFF.

There are a few counts of this clone. The chain joins TRBV24-1 to TRBJ2-5; 8 nucleotides match TRBD2. Trimming took 3 bases from V and 1 from J; bases not matched to a gene: 6. CDR3 length equals 16 residues. Per the germline V gene, CDR1 is KGHDR and CDR2 is SFDVKD. CDR3 loop: CATSDPVTSGQETQYF. The CDR3 nucleotides are TGTGCCACCAGTGATCCAGTTACTAGCGGCCAAGAGACCCAGTACTTC.

This clone was detected only a few times. The CDR3, as DNA: TGCGCCAGCAGCCCACGGACAGGGAACACCGGGGAGCTGTTTTTT. Translation gives CASSPRTGNTGELFF. The chain recombines TRBV4-1 with TRBJ2-2; 7 positions match TRBD1. Germline V gene lookup returns CDR1 MGHRA and CDR2 YSYEKL. V shed 4 bases and J 1 base; nucleotides not matched to a gene: 3. The CDR3 is 15 residues long.

This chain uses TRBV24-1 with TRBJ2-3; D is possibly TRBD2 (6 bases). Trimming removed 6 bases from V and 5 bases from J, with 14 bases in between. Germline V gene lookup returns CDR1 KGHDR and CDR2 SFDVKD. This CDR3 is built from 14 residues. This CDR3 reads CATSFPGEVDTQYF. In DNA, the CDR3 is TGTGCCACCAGTTTTCCGGGGGAGGTAGATACGCAGTATTTT.